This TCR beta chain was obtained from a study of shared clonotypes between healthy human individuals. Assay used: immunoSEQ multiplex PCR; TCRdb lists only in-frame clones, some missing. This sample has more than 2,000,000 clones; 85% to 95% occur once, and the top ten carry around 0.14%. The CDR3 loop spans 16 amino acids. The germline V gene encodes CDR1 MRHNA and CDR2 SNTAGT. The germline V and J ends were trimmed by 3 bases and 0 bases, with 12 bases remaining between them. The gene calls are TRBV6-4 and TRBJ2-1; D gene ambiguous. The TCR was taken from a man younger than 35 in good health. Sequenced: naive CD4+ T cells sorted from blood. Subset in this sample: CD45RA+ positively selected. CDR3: CASSDSFRSSYNEQFF. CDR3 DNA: TGTGCCAGCAGTGATTCATTTAGGAGCTCCTACAATGAGCAGTTCTTC.